The rows below give T cell receptor beta chains drawn from one sample of a study of blood T cell repertoires in COVID-19. The data were produced by immunoSEQ multiplex PCR, yet TCRdb's version contains in-frame clones alone and is incomplete. In the table there are 150,000 to 200,000 clones, approximately 90% of which are singletons. The sample comprised peripheral blood. The receptors originated from a woman in her late teens or twenties who had recovered from COVID-19. CDR3s include the opening cysteine and the closing phenylalanine or tryptophan. The order of the fields is D gene, V gene, J gene, clone size, CDR3 protein, CDR3 DNA. D genes are given only for firm matches. The size field is filled for only some rows; it gives once, few, many or a size class.

D gene: TRBD2; V gene: TRBV7-3; J gene: TRBJ2-3; clone size: -; CDR3 protein: CASSPLAGGLTDTQYF; CDR3 DNA: TGTGCCAGCAGCCCGCTAGCGGGGGGGCTCACAGATACGCAGTATTTT
D gene: -; V gene: TRBV7-6; J gene: TRBJ1-3; clone size: once; CDR3 protein: CASSQRLEDSGNTIYF; CDR3 DNA: TGTGCCAGCAGCCAACGCCTTGAGGACTCTGGAAACACCATATATTTT
D gene: -; V gene: TRBV9; J gene: TRBJ1-1; clone size: -; CDR3 protein: CASSPVPQRTTEAFF; CDR3 DNA: TGTGCCAGCAGCCCCGTTCCACAGCGGACCACTGAAGCTTTCTTT
D gene: TRBD1; V gene: TRBV2; J gene: TRBJ2-2; clone size: -; CDR3 protein: CASSVGDRGTGELFF; CDR3 DNA: TGTGCCAGCAGTGTGGGGGACAGGGGAACGGGGGAGCTGTTTTTT
D gene: TRBD1; V gene: TRBV5-4; J gene: TRBJ1-2; clone size: -; CDR3 protein: CASSWTGIDYGYTF; CDR3 DNA: TGTGCCAGCAGCTGGACAGGGATAGACTATGGCTACACCTTC
D gene: -; V gene: TRBV19; J gene: TRBJ1-1; clone size: -; CDR3 protein: CASSMRPGTEAFF; CDR3 DNA: TGTGCCAGTAGTATGAGGCCGGGCACTGAAGCTTTCTTT
D gene: -; V gene: TRBV30; J gene: TRBJ1-2; clone size: -; CDR3 protein: CAWGGHRWGYTF; CDR3 DNA: TGTGCCTGGGGGGGACACCGCTGGGGCTACACCTTC
D gene: TRBD1; V gene: TRBV27; J gene: TRBJ1-1; clone size: -; CDR3 protein: CASSVGTANTEAFF; CDR3 DNA: TGTGCCAGCAGCGTGGGGACAGCCAACACTGAAGCTTTCTTT
D gene: TRBD2; V gene: TRBV9; J gene: TRBJ2-1; clone size: -; CDR3 protein: CASSKPGLAGDEQFF; CDR3 DNA: TGTGCCAGCAGCAAACCGGGACTAGCGGGAGACGAGCAGTTCTTC
D gene: TRBD2; V gene: TRBV9; J gene: TRBJ2-5; clone size: -; CDR3 protein: CASSVEGGGLVGETQYF; CDR3 DNA: TGTGCCAGCAGCGTAGAAGGCGGGGGATTGGTCGGGGAGACCCAGTACTTC
D gene: -; V gene: TRBV12-3/TRBV12-4; J gene: TRBJ2-7; clone size: -; CDR3 protein: CASKTSSYEQYF; CDR3 DNA: TGTGCCAGCAAAACGAGCTCCTACGAGCAGTACTTC
D gene: -; V gene: TRBV10-2; J gene: TRBJ1-5; clone size: -; CDR3 protein: CASSIGGYSNQPQHF; CDR3 DNA: TGCGCCAGCAGTATCGGGGGTTATAGCAATCAGCCCCAGCATTTT
D gene: -; V gene: TRBV15; J gene: TRBJ1-6; clone size: -; CDR3 protein: CATSSPSKAGINSPLHF; CDR3 DNA: TGTGCCACCAGCTCCCCGTCGAAAGCAGGGATAAATTCACCCCTCCACTTT
D gene: TRBD2; V gene: TRBV2; J gene: TRBJ2-1; clone size: -; CDR3 protein: CASSWRGASGYNEQFF; CDR3 DNA: TGTGCCAGCAGTTGGAGGGGGGCTAGCGGGTACAATGAGCAGTTCTTC
D gene: -; V gene: TRBV6-2/TRBV6-3; J gene: TRBJ1-5; clone size: -; CDR3 protein: CASSPRGNQPQHF; CDR3 DNA: TGTGCCAGCAGCCCGAGGGGCAATCAGCCCCAGCATTTT
D gene: TRBD1; V gene: TRBV11-2; J gene: TRBJ2-2; clone size: -; CDR3 protein: CASSLRGGFDTGELFF; CDR3 DNA: TGTGCCAGCAGCTTACGAGGGGGCTTCGACACCGGGGAGCTGTTTTTT
D gene: -; V gene: TRBV6-6; J gene: TRBJ1-2; clone size: -; CDR3 protein: CASSGLPRNGYTF; CDR3 DNA: TGTGCCAGCAGTGGACTCCCTCGTAATGGCTACACCTTC
D gene: -; V gene: TRBV16; J gene: TRBJ2-1; clone size: -; CDR3 protein: CASSLTTNNEQFF; CDR3 DNA: TGTGCCAGCAGCCTAACAACCAACAATGAGCAGTTCTTC
D gene: -; V gene: TRBV15; J gene: TRBJ1-1; clone size: -; CDR3 protein: CATSRDGVLQERF; CDR3 DNA: TGTGCCACCAGCAGAGACGGTGTTTTGCAGGAAAGGTTT
D gene: -; V gene: TRBV27; J gene: TRBJ1-5; clone size: -; CDR3 protein: CASSFSRGNQPQHF; CDR3 DNA: TGTGCCAGCAGTTTTAGCAGGGGCAATCAGCCCCAGCATTTT
D gene: -; V gene: TRBV19; J gene: TRBJ1-1; clone size: -; CDR3 protein: CASSIRGNTEAFF; CDR3 DNA: TGTGCCAGTAGTATCCGGGGGAACACTGAAGCTTTCTTT
D gene: -; V gene: TRBV20-1; J gene: TRBJ1-2; clone size: -; CDR3 protein: CSARAGTLHTF; CDR3 DNA: TGCAGTGCTAGAGCCGGGACTCTCCACACCTTC
D gene: TRBD2; V gene: TRBV5-1; J gene: TRBJ2-1; clone size: -; CDR3 protein: CASSPLRTSGFNEQFF; CDR3 DNA: TGCGCCAGCAGCCCGCTGAGGACTAGCGGGTTCAATGAGCAGTTCTTC
D gene: -; V gene: TRBV5-5; J gene: TRBJ2-3; clone size: -; CDR3 protein: CASSYLPSTDTQYF; CDR3 DNA: TGTGCCAGCAGCTACCTACCAAGCACAGATACGCAGTATTTT
D gene: -; V gene: TRBV27; J gene: TRBJ1-5; clone size: -; CDR3 protein: CASSLFDGGNQPQHF; CDR3 DNA: TGTGCCAGCAGTTTATTTGACGGGGGGAATCAGCCCCAGCATTTT
D gene: -; V gene: TRBV5-5; J gene: TRBJ2-5; clone size: once; CDR3 protein: CASSSSTGGVETQYF; CDR3 DNA: TGTGCCAGCAGCTCCTCGACAGGTGGTGTTGAGACCCAGTACTTC
D gene: TRBD1; V gene: TRBV7-2; J gene: TRBJ1-1; clone size: -; CDR3 protein: CASSSAGGTGAFF; CDR3 DNA: TGTGCCAGCAGCTCCGCAGGGGGGACAGGAGCTTTCTTT
D gene: TRBD1; V gene: TRBV7-2; J gene: TRBJ1-2; clone size: -; CDR3 protein: CASSSLPGTGGGYTF; CDR3 DNA: TGTGCCAGCAGCTCCCTACCAGGGACAGGGGGTGGCTACACCTTC
D gene: -; V gene: TRBV19; J gene: TRBJ1-2; clone size: -; CDR3 protein: CASRLRDNNYTF; CDR3 DNA: TGTGCCAGTCGGTTGAGGGACAACAATTACACCTTC
D gene: -; V gene: TRBV15; J gene: TRBJ2-5; clone size: -; CDR3 protein: CATSSRGYQETQYF; CDR3 DNA: TGTGCCACCAGCTCCAGGGGATACCAAGAGACCCAGTACTTC
D gene: TRBD1; V gene: TRBV15; J gene: TRBJ1-1; clone size: -; CDR3 protein: CATSSGTGDTEAFF; CDR3 DNA: TGTGCCACCAGCAGCGGGACAGGGGACACTGAAGCTTTCTTT
D gene: TRBD1; V gene: TRBV12-5; J gene: TRBJ1-5; clone size: -; CDR3 protein: CASGLVIQGQPSNQPQHF; CDR3 DNA: TGTGCTAGTGGTTTGGTAATACAGGGACAGCCTAGCAATCAGCCCCAGCATTTT
D gene: -; V gene: TRBV27; J gene: TRBJ1-5; clone size: -; CDR3 protein: CASGAGGLNQPQHF; CDR3 DNA: TGTGCCAGCGGGGCGGGGGGGCTCAATCAGCCCCAGCATTTT